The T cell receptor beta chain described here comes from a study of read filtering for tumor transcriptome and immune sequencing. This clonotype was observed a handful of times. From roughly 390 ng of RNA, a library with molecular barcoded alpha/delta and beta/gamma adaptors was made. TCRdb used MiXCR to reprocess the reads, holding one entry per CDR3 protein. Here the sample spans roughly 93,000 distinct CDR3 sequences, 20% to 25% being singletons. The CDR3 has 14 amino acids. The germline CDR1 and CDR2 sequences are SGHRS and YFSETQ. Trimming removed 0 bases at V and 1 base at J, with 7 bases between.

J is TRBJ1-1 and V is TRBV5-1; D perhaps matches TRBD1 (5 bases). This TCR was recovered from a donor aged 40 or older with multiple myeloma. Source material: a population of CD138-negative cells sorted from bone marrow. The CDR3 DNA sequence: TGCGCCAGCAGCTTGGCAGGGTCGAACACTGAAGCTTTCTTT. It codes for CASSLAGSNTEAFF.